This paragraph covers one TCR beta chain sequence. These data belong to a study of control samples from healthy donors and cancer patients. Trimming left V 2 bases short and J 3 bases short, with 8 bases between. Germline V gene sequence: CDR1 MDHEN, CDR2 SYDVKM. The CDR3 is 13 amino acids. Clones were sequenced by immunoSEQ multiplex PCR, and TCRdb holds only the in-frame ones, with some missing. The sample has 100,000 to 120,000 clones, about four fifths seen once. This clonotype originated in a woman aged 50 to 65 in good health. V is TRBV28 and J is TRBJ2-7; no definite D call. Source material: blood. CDR3 sequence: CASSLTPFYEQYF. The DNA of the CDR3 is TGTGCCAGCAGTTTAACCCCCTTCTACGAGCAGTACTTC.